This TCR beta chain derives from a study of PD-1 and CTLA-4 blockade in melanoma. Assay used: immunoSEQ multiplex PCR; TCRdb lists only in-frame clones, some missing. The table has about 30,000 clones, roughly 89% seen once. The CDR3 has 16 residues. The germline V gene has CDR1 SEHNR and CDR2 FQNEAQ (reference sequence). Trimming took 4 bases from V and 4 from J, leaving 19 bases between them. The receptor was isolated from a human donor with melanoma. The genes are TRBV7-9 and TRBJ1-1, with a weak D call TRBD1 (5 bases). The material sequenced was CD8+ T cells from peripheral blood, taken before anti-PD-1 treatment. CDR3 coding DNA: TGTGCCAGCAGCTCCGCGGCGGCGGGGGGGGGCACTGAAGCTTTCTTT. Amino acids: CASSSAAAGGGTEAFF. Based on the CDR3 plus reference TRBV7-9 and TRBJ1-1, the full variable domain is DTGVSQNPRHKITKRGQNVTFRCDPISEHNRLYWYRQTLGQGPEFLTYFQNEAQLEKSRLLSDRFSAERPKGSFSTLEIQRTEQGDSAMYLCASSSAAAGGGTEAFFGQGTRLTVV.